This T cell receptor beta chain was profiled in a study of blood T cell repertoires in COVID-19. Repertoires were generated with immunoSEQ multiplex PCR, while TCRdb's copy carries only in-frame clones and drops some. The sample has about 120,000 clones; around 81% are singletons. Germline V lookup: CDR1 SGHTA, CDR2 FQGNSA. This CDR3 region has 17 residues. J gave up 0 bases and V 5 bases, and 10 bases lay outside the gene matches. The chain uses TRBV7-2 and TRBJ2-1; TRBD2 matches at 7 bases. Specimen: peripheral blood. This clonotype was obtained from a man in his sixties or seventies with acute or convalescent COVID-19. This chain's CDR3 is CASSQRIAGNSYNEQFF. The CDR3 DNA is TGTGCCAGCAGCCAACGTATAGCGGGCAACTCCTACAATGAGCAGTTCTTC.